Each of the 29 T cell receptor beta chains below was sequenced from the same sample in a study of cytomegalovirus exposure and HLA in healthy donors. The PCR made use of 60 Vbeta and 13 Jbeta primers. Measured with immunoSEQ multiplex PCR; TCRdb has only the in-frame clones, and not every one. The sample carries about 160,000 clones, over 60% recorded once. Sequenced: PBMCs. Every receptor here comes from a woman in her 30s in good health and CMV-seronegative.

The chain links TRBV29-1 to TRBJ1-5; TRBD1 matches 8 bases. Unmatched junction bases numbered 7, after V lost 7 bases and J lost 2 bases. The V gene's germline CDR1 is SQVTM and CDR2 ANQGSEA. The CDR3 is 14 amino acids. The DNA of the CDR3 is TGCAGCGCCGAGACAGGGGAGGGCAATCAGCCCCAGCATTTT. It specifies CSAETGEGNQPQHF. The complete variable domain, with remaining parts taken from reference TRBV29-1 and TRBJ1-5, reads SAVISQKPSRDICQRGTSLTIQCQVDSQVTMMFWYRQQPGQSLTLIATANQGSEATYESGFVIDKFPISRPNLTFSTLTVSNMSPEDSSIYLCSAETGEGNQPQHFGDGTRLSIL.

The chain carries TRBV12-5 and TRBJ1-5, with D unresolved. CDR3 length: 13 residues. V was clipped by 7 bases and J by 0 bases, with 7 bases between them. Germline V gives CDR1 LGHNT, CDR2 FRNRAP. The DNA for the CDR3 is TGTGCTAGTGTCCCAGGTAGCAATCAGCCCCAGCATTTT. Translation: CASVPGSNQPQHF.

The genes are TRBV29-1 and TRBJ1-5; 8 bases are a match to TRBD1. V lost 6 bases to trimming and J lost 4 bases; unmatched junction nucleotides: 5. CDR1 and CDR2 from the germline V gene are SQVTM and ANQGSEA. The CDR3 is made up of 13 amino acids. The CDR3 DNA sequence: TGCAGCGTCCCAGGGGGCTATAATCAGCCCCAGCATTTT. Its translation is CSVPGGYNQPQHF.

The chain employs TRBV7-9 and TRBJ1-2; 7 nucleotides align to TRBD1. Germline CDR1 and CDR2: SEHNR and FQNEAQ (reference sequence). With 4 bases clipped from V and 4 bases from J, the junction kept 6 bases outside the gene matches. The CDR3 is made up of 14 amino acids. In DNA, the CDR3 is TGTGCCAGCAGCTCCAGGACAGGAAGCTATGGCTACACCTTC. This gives the protein CASSSRTGSYGYTF. The variable domain in full, with the rest retrieved from reference TRBV7-9 and TRBJ1-2, is DTGVSQNPRHKITKRGQNVTFRCDPISEHNRLYWYRQTLGQGPEFLTYFQNEAQLEKSRLLSDRFSAERPKGSFSTLEIQRTEQGDSAMYLCASSSRTGSYGYTFGSGTRLTVV.

The chain has TRBV4-2 and TRBJ1-5; maybe TRBD1 (5 bases). Trimming shortened V by 0 bases and J by 5 bases, and 14 bases separated the two germline ends. CDR3 length equals 16 residues. CDR1 is LGHNA and CDR2 is YNFKEQ in the germline V gene. CDR3 region: CASSQEESRVDQPQHF. The CDR3 DNA sequence: TGTGCCAGCAGCCAAGAAGAAAGCAGGGTTGATCAGCCCCAGCATTTT.

The rearrangement joins TRBV7-2 to TRBJ2-5; 9 nucleotides agree with TRBD1. The CDR3 consists of 13 residues. Germline lookup yields CDR1 SGHTA and CDR2 FQGNSA. V shed 3 bases and J 5 bases; nucleotides not matched to a gene: 1. Here the CDR3 DNA reads TGTGCCAGCAGCTTTGACAGGGGGGAGACCCAGTACTTC. It yields the protein CASSFDRGETQYF. The variable domain in full, completed from reference TRBV7-2 and TRBJ2-5, reads GAGVSQSPSNKVTEKGKDVELRCDPISGHTALYWYRQSLGQGLEFLIYFQGNSAPDKSGLPSDRFSAERTGGSVSTLTIQRTQQEDSAVYLCASSFDRGETQYFGPGTRLLVL.

The gene calls are TRBV28 and TRBJ1-6; maybe TRBD1 (6 bases). The length of the CDR3 is 16 residues. Trimming stripped 6 bases from V and 7 bases from J, with 19 bases between. The germline V gene has CDR1 MDHEN and CDR2 SYDVKM. This CDR3 reads CASRTSQGWRNSPLHF. CDR3 bases: TGTGCCAGCAGGACATCACAGGGTTGGAGGAATTCACCCCTCCACTTT.

The table lists this clone with a few counts. This sequence joins TRBV6-5 and TRBJ2-7; TRBD1 aligns across 12 bases. This CDR3 is 15 amino acids long. Per the germline V gene, CDR1 is MNHEY and CDR2 is SVGAGI. V gave up 6 bases and J gave up 6 bases; unmatched junction bases: 9. The CDR3 bases are TGTGCCAGCAGCGCCCCGGGACAGGGGGCGTCCGAGCAGTACTTC. Translated: CASSAPGQGASEQYF.

The table lists this clone with a count of one. The gene calls are TRBV29-1 and TRBJ2-2; 10 bases fit TRBD1. The CDR3 totals 15 residues. V was clipped by 5 bases and J by 6 bases; unmatched bases: 9. The germline V gene encodes CDR1 SQVTM and CDR2 ANQGSEA. The CDR3 sequence is CSVSHGTGVAGELFF. Written as DNA, the CDR3 is TGCAGCGTTTCCCATGGGACAGGGGTGGCCGGGGAGCTGTTTTTT.

The chain has TRBV18 and TRBJ1-1; D remains unclear. CDR3 length: 13 residues. Per germline, CDR1 KGHSH and CDR2 LQKENI. V was trimmed by 3 bases and J by 1 base, leaving 6 bases between them. CDR3 nucleotide sequence: TGTGCCAGCTCACCCACAACGAACACTGAAGCTTTCTTT. It codes for CASSPTTNTEAFF.

The J gene is TRBJ1-1, the V gene TRBV7-2, with D hard to call. Trimming stripped 3 bases from V and 4 bases from J, with 12 bases between. The length of the CDR3 is 14 residues. Germline V CDR1 and CDR2: SGHTA, FQGNSA. The CDR3 DNA is TGTGCCAGCAGCTTGGGAGGGTACGGCACTGAAGCTTTCTTT. Amino acid sequence: CASSLGGYGTEAFF.

This clone occurred a few times. The CDR3 bases are TGTGCCAGCAGCCTGGACAGGACCGGGGAGCTGTTTTTT. This encodes CASSLDRTGELFF. J is TRBJ2-2 and V is TRBV6-5; 7 bases map to TRBD1. CDR3 length: 13 amino acids. Germline V gene data show CDR1 as MNHEY and CDR2 as SVGAGI. Unmatched junction bases numbered 3, after V lost 6 bases and J lost 5 bases.

This chain connects TRBV19 to TRBJ1-2; D ambiguous. The V gene's germline CDR1 is LNHDA and CDR2 SQIVND (reference sequence). Between the trimmed V and J ends, which lost 5 bases and 3 bases, there was a span of 13 bases. The CDR3 length is 14 residues. In DNA, the CDR3 is TGTGCCAGTAGTCCTAATCCCGGGGACTATGGCTACACCTTC. Amino acid sequence: CASSPNPGDYGYTF.

The sample holds a few counts of this clone. The DNA for the CDR3 is TGTGCCTGGAGAACAGGGTCCAGCTCTGGAAACACCATATATTTT. It is translated as CAWRTGSSSGNTIYF. The rearrangement joins TRBV30 to TRBJ1-3; D is perhaps TRBD1 (6 bases). V shed 3 bases and J shed 0 bases, with 12 bases lying between them. The germline V gene has CDR1 GTSNPN and CDR2 SVGIG (reference sequence). The CDR3 runs 15 residues.

The V gene is TRBV19, the J gene TRBJ2-5; TRBD2 matches at 10 bases. This CDR3 has 15 amino acids. Trimming took 10 bases from V and 5 from J; bases not matched to a gene: 13. Germline V gene sequence: CDR1 LNHDA, CDR2 SQIVND (reference sequence). The CDR3 loop reads CATKGPSGSFETQYF. As DNA, the CDR3 is TGTGCCACGAAGGGGCCTAGCGGGAGTTTTGAGACCCAGTACTTC.

In its sample, this clone was seen a few times. This chain links TRBV29-1 with TRBJ2-1; the D gene is possibly TRBD1 (6 bases). The CDR3 is made up of 13 amino acids. Deletions cut 3 bases from V and 7 bases from J, with 13 bases between. Germline CDR1 and CDR2: SQVTM and ANQGSEA. The CDR3: CSVESGVRNEQFF. The CDR3 coding sequence is TGCAGCGTTGAGTCAGGGGTCCGAAATGAGCAGTTCTTC.

There are a few counts of this clone. J is TRBJ1-1 and V is TRBV11-3; D unclear. CDR1 and CDR2 from the germline V gene are SGHNT and YENEEA. CDR3 length equals 12 residues. The V and J ends lost 5 bases and 3 bases respectively, with 7 bases between them. DNA of the CDR3: TGTGCCAGCAGCCGCCGGGACACTGAAGCTTTCTTT. It yields the protein CASSRRDTEAFF.

The chain joins TRBV30 to TRBJ1-1; maybe TRBD1 (6 bases). CDR3 length: 14 amino acids. Germline values: CDR1 GTSNPN, CDR2 SVGIG (reference sequence). Trimming shortened V by 0 bases and J by 2 bases, and 10 bases separated the two germline ends. The CDR3 bases are TGTGCCTGGAGTGTTTCAGGGGTCAACACTGAAGCTTTCTTT. Residues: CAWSVSGVNTEAFF. Full variable domain (outside the CDR3, taken from reference TRBV30 and TRBJ1-1): SQTIHQWPATLVQPVGSPLSLECTVEGTSNPNLYWYRQAAGRGLQLLFYSVGIGQISSEVPQNLSASRPQDRQFILSSKKLLLSDSGFYLCAWSVSGVNTEAFFGQGTRLTVV.

This sequence joins TRBV5-5 and TRBJ1-1, with 8 bases that match TRBD1. Trimming cost V 3 bases and J 2 bases; bases outside gene matches: 12. Germline V gene sequence: CDR1 SGHKS, CDR2 YYEKEE (reference sequence). The CDR3 loop spans 17 amino acids. The CDR3 bases are TGTGCCAGCAGCTGGGGACAGGTCCCCAGTAAAAACACTGAAGCTTTCTTT. Residues: CASSWGQVPSKNTEAFF.

The CDR3 here is CASSPGLNNEQFF. As DNA, the CDR3 is TGTGCCAGCAGTCCGGGACTCAACAATGAGCAGTTCTTC. The chain joins TRBV6-5 to TRBJ2-1, with D perhaps TRBD2 (6 bases). Trimming took off 5 bases at V and 5 bases at J, with 10 bases between the two ends. In germline, CDR1 is MNHEY, CDR2 SVGAGI. CDR3 length equals 13 residues.

This rearrangement joins TRBV7-2 to TRBJ2-2; D gene uncertain. The CDR3 is made up of 14 amino acids. V shed 5 bases and J shed 8 bases, with 15 bases lying between them. Germline loops: CDR1 SGHTA, CDR2 FQGNSA. The CDR3 DNA sequence: TGTGCCAGCAGCCCCGTGATTAGTGAAGGGGAGCTGTTTTTT. Amino acids: CASSPVISEGELFF.

The rearrangement uses TRBV28 and TRBJ2-7; 9 bases are a match to TRBD1. J lost 3 bases, V lost 6 bases, and 6 bases had no gene match. This CDR3 has 14 residues. Germline V CDR1 and CDR2: MDHEN, SYDVKM. The CDR3 sequence: CASRTGGTGYEQYF. CDR3 nucleotides: TGTGCCAGCAGAACAGGGGGCACCGGCTACGAGCAGTACTTC.

This chain links TRBV4-3 with TRBJ2-5; D is perhaps TRBD2 (5 bases). CDR1 is LGHNA, CDR2 YSLEER, per germline. This CDR3 region has 15 residues. Trimming removed 0 bases from V and 1 base from J, with 9 bases in between. CDR3 sequence reads: CASSQDRTPQETQYF. The CDR3 coding sequence is TGCGCCAGCAGCCAAGATCGGACTCCCCAAGAGACCCAGTACTTC.

The DNA for the CDR3 is TGTGCCAGCAGCCTCCGGACAGGACAAGAGACCCAGTACTTC. The encoded protein is CASSLRTGQETQYF. This rearrangement joins TRBV7-9 to TRBJ2-5, with 7 positions matching TRBD1. This CDR3 has 14 amino acids. The junction had 5 bases not matched to a gene; V was cut back by 5 bases and J by 2 bases. Looked up from germline, CDR1 is SEHNR and CDR2 is FQNEAQ (reference sequence).

In DNA, the CDR3 is TGTGCCAGCAGTATCTCCACGAGACAGGCTAGCTACGAGCAGTACTTC. The encoded protein is CASSISTRQASYEQYF. The chain carries TRBV28 and TRBJ2-7; perhaps TRBD1 as D (6 bases). Trimming took off 5 bases at V and 3 bases at J, with 20 bases between the two ends. Germline CDR1 is MDHEN and CDR2 is SYDVKM. The CDR3 loop spans 16 amino acids.

The rearrangement uses TRBV4-1 and TRBJ1-1; 11 positions agree with TRBD1. The J segment lost 4 bases and the V segment lost 2 bases, leaving 3 bases of the junction unmatched. Germline V gives CDR1 MGHRA, CDR2 YSYEKL. The CDR3 totals 15 residues. The CDR3 nucleotides are TGCGCCAGCAGCCAACCGGACAGGGGGCGCACTGAAGCTTTCTTT. Encoded protein: CASSQPDRGRTEAFF.

The chain has TRBV11-2 and TRBJ2-5, with 8 bases lining up with TRBD1. The germline V gene has CDR1 SGHAT and CDR2 FQNNGV. The CDR3 has 16 residues. V trimming: 2 bases; J trimming: 5 bases; junction bases outside the gene matches: 10. CDR3 protein: CASSLSPGGLGETQYF. In nucleotides, the CDR3 is TGTGCCAGCAGCTTAAGTCCAGGGGGCTTAGGGGAGACCCAGTACTTC.

Concerning this clone itself: Other DNA sequences in this specimen translate into the identical CDR3. The V gene is TRBV12-5, the J gene TRBJ1-1; TRBD1 agrees at 9 bases. Per germline, CDR1 LGHNT and CDR2 FRNRAP. This CDR3 spans 13 amino acids. Trimming removed 6 bases from V and 5 bases from J; junction bases left unmatched: 4. The CDR3 DNA reads as TGTGCTAGTGGCCTGACAGGGGGTACTGAAGCTTTCTTT. Its protein is CASGLTGGTEAFF.

The chain recombines TRBV10-3 with TRBJ1-1, with D possibly matching TRBD1 (6 bases). V shed 6 bases and J shed 7 bases, with 12 bases lying between them. The V gene's germline CDR1 is ENHRY and CDR2 SYGVKD. The CDR3 length is 12 residues. CDR3 DNA sequence: TGTGCCATCAGCCGAACAGGGAATGAAGCTTTCTTT. This encodes CAISRTGNEAFF.